This TCR beta chain was profiled in a study of blood T cell repertoires in COVID-19. Whole-study context: The samples span acute and convalescent COVID-19 from the United States, Italy and Spain. Nucleic acid was either cDNA or gDNA, and it came from T cells, B-cell-depleted T cells, or PBMCs.

The germline CDR1 and CDR2 sequences are SGHDN and FVKESK. V was cut by 5 bases and J by 2 bases, with 23 bases left in between. The CDR3 is 18 amino acids. In the source study's methods: Amplification from reference gene primers served as the basis for estimated nucleated cell counts. Clones were sequenced by immunoSEQ multiplex PCR, and TCRdb holds only the in-frame ones, with some missing. D and trimming come from the DNA, and the V and J calls and clone size come from that table. The profile shows about 240,000 clones, approximately 80% of them singletons. The V call is TRBV14, the J call TRBJ2-3, with D possibly matching TRBD1 (6 bases). This sequence originates from a woman aged 55 to 70 with active or convalescent COVID-19. Input material: peripheral blood. CDR3 bases: TGTGCCAGCAGCGGAGCTGTCTGGGACACATGGTACACAGATACGCAGTATTTT. This translates into CASSGAVWDTWYTDTQYF.